This entry features one T cell receptor (beta chain) sequence. Reverse transcribing all isolated RNA meant expressed TCRB transcripts were sequenced. Produced via immunoSEQ multiplex PCR; TCRdb's table is partial and in-frame only. The top ten hold around 0.45% of the sample, which has over 300,000 clones, around 7.6% seen once. This entry comes from a study of beta chain features in type 1 diabetes. Germline-derived CDR1 and CDR2 are SGHDT and YYEEEE. Trimming pared 4 bases from V and 0 bases from J, leaving 17 bases between. CDR3 size: 17 residues. The source is a woman younger than 35 in good health. The V call is TRBV5-6, the J call TRBJ2-4; D ambiguous. The source material was central memory CD4+ T cells from blood. DNA of the CDR3: TGTGCCAGCAGCCGCCACGGCACATCGGTAGCCAAAAACATTCAGTACTTC. Amino acids: CASSRHGTSVAKNIQYF.